These T cell receptor beta chains were read from a single sample in a study of blood T cell repertoires in COVID-19. Libraries were prepared by immunoSEQ multiplex PCR; TCRdb keeps only in-frame clonotypes and omits some of them. The sample lists approximately 120,000 clones; about 78% were seen once. Sequenced material: peripheral blood. Receptors originate from a human donor in a cohort sampled during active or convalescent COVID-19. The CDR3 runs from the conserved cysteine through the conserved F or W. Fields, in order: D gene, clone size, V gene, J gene, CDR3 protein, CDR3 DNA. D genes are given only for firm matches. The listing skips clone size in some rows; elsewhere it reads once, few, many or a size class.

>TRBD1|.|TRBV11-2|TRBJ1-2
CASSPLTAGTARSGYGYTF
TGTGCCAGCAGCCCCCTGACTGCCGGGACAGCCAGAAGTGGGTATGGCTACACCTTC
>TRBD1|many|TRBV27|TRBJ1-6
CASSSGQAHNSPLHF
TGTGCCAGCAGTTCTGGACAGGCGCATAATTCACCCCTCCACTTT
>TRBD2|.|TRBV18|TRBJ2-3
CASSIAGVSTDTQYF
TGTGCCAGCTCAATAGCGGGAGTGAGCACAGATACGCAGTATTTT
>.|.|TRBV19|TRBJ1-4
CASSITASGFSTNEKLFF
TGTGCCAGTAGTATAACCGCATCAGGATTCTCAACTAATGAAAAACTGTTTTTT
>TRBD1|.|TRBV11-3|TRBJ2-4
CASSLEDLRTGRAKNIQYF
TGTGCCAGCAGCTTAGAAGACTTACGGACAGGGAGAGCCAAAAACATTCAGTACTTC
>.|.|TRBV6-6|TRBJ2-7
CASSYPTYEQYF
TGTGCCAGCAGTTACCCCACCTACGAGCAGTACTTC
>TRBD2|.|TRBV10-3|TRBJ2-1
CAISESAGELNEQFF
TGTGCCATCAGTGAGTCTGCGGGAGAATTGAATGAGCAGTTCTTC
>TRBD2|few|TRBV5-1|TRBJ2-1
CASRRSGGYNEQFF
TGCGCCAGCAGACGTAGCGGGGGATACAATGAGCAGTTCTTC
>TRBD1|.|TRBV4-1|TRBJ2-7
CASSRGDRGRDSYEQYF
TGCGCCAGCAGCCGGGGAGACAGGGGGCGAGATTCCTACGAGCAGTACTTC
>TRBD2|.|TRBV30|TRBJ2-7
CAWTGTSGSEQYF
TGTGCCTGGACCGGGACTAGCGGGAGCGAGCAGTACTTC
>TRBD1|.|TRBV7-9|TRBJ1-3
CASSLPTGLGNTIYF
TGTGCCAGCAGCTTACCGACAGGGTTAGGAAACACCATATATTTT
>.|.|TRBV7-2|TRBJ2-7
CASSLEVGELYEQYF
TGTGCCAGCAGCTTAGAGGTAGGGGAACTCTACGAGCAGTACTTC
>.|.|TRBV4-3|TRBJ2-7
CASSQDGDRPPYEQYF
TGCGCCAGCAGCCAAGACGGCGACAGACCACCCTACGAGCAGTACTTC
>TRBD2|.|TRBV30|TRBJ2-6
CAWSVRGGPGANVLTF
TGTGCCTGGAGTGTACGGGGGGGGCCTGGGGCCAACGTCCTGACTTTC
>TRBD2|.|TRBV19|TRBJ2-5
CASSIGTSGSQTQYF
TGTGCCAGTAGTATCGGGACTAGCGGGAGTCAGACCCAGTACTTC
>TRBD1|.|TRBV2|TRBJ1-5
CASSADRVRAQPQHF
TGTGCCAGCAGCGCAGACAGGGTGAGGGCTCAGCCCCAGCATTTT
>TRBD1|.|TRBV5-5|TRBJ1-2
CASSSAGRGLDNYGYTF
TGTGCCAGCAGCTCGGCGGGAAGGGGGCTCGATAACTATGGCTACACCTTC
>.|few|TRBV2|TRBJ2-7
CASSEFGLEQYF
TGTGCCAGCAGTGAATTTGGCTTGGAGCAGTACTTC
>.|.|TRBV4-1|TRBJ1-1
CASSLVQLNTEAFF
TGCGCCAGCAGCCTGGTACAGTTGAACACTGAAGCTTTCTTT
>.|once|TRBV28|TRBJ2-7
CASSLDRWSSYEQYF
TGTGCCAGCAGTTTAGACAGGTGGAGCTCCTACGAGCAGTACTTC
>TRBD1|.|TRBV6-5|TRBJ2-3
CASRLTGGSTDTQYF
TGTGCCAGCAGGTTAACAGGGGGGAGCACAGATACGCAGTATTTT
>TRBD1|few|TRBV7-9|TRBJ2-1
CASSSRDRGRNEQFF
TGTGCCAGCAGCTCCCGGGACAGGGGGCGGAATGAGCAGTTCTTC
>TRBD2|once|TRBV7-9|TRBJ2-7
CASSLVLAGGEQYF
TGTGCCAGCAGTCTCGTTCTAGCGGGAGGCGAGCAGTACTTC
>TRBD1|many|TRBV5-1|TRBJ1-5
CASSRDRVGNQPQHF
TGCGCCAGCAGCAGAGACAGGGTCGGCAATCAGCCCCAGCATTTT
>.|few|TRBV7-2|TRBJ2-2
CASSLSSAGGELFF
TGTGCCAGCAGCTTATCTAGCGCTGGCGGGGAGCTGTTTTTT
>.|.|TRBV6-2/TRBV6-3|TRBJ2-6
CASSYGGGPISGANVLTF
TGTGCCAGCAGTTACGGAGGGGGCCCGATCTCTGGGGCCAACGTCCTGACTTTC
>.|.|TRBV7-2|TRBJ2-5
CASSSTGTRGETQYF
TGTGCCAGCAGCTCGACAGGTACGAGAGGGGAGACCCAGTACTTC
>TRBD2|few|TRBV7-9|TRBJ2-1
CASSLVRLAGKNEQFF
TGTGCCAGCAGCTTAGTGCGGCTAGCGGGAAAGAATGAGCAGTTCTTC
>TRBD1|.|TRBV27|TRBJ2-7
CASSSGTGGYEQYF
TGTGCCAGCAGCTCCGGGACAGGGGGTTACGAGCAGTACTTC
>.|few|TRBV6-1|TRBJ1-5
CASSASGGRKNQPQHF
TGTGCCAGCAGTGCCTCGGGAGGCCGAAAAAATCAGCCCCAGCATTTT
>.|.|TRBV28|TRBJ1-5
CASSLSRGLQPQHF
TGTGCCAGCAGTTTAAGTAGGGGCCTTCAGCCCCAGCATTTT
>TRBD1|.|TRBV18|TRBJ1-3
CASSPLGTGSGNTIYF
TGTGCCAGCTCACCACTGGGGACAGGGTCTGGAAACACCATATATTTT
>TRBD2|.|TRBV10-3|TRBJ2-3
CAISPLAWLTDTQYF
TGTGCCATCAGCCCACTAGCGTGGCTTACAGATACGCAGTATTTT
>TRBD1|.|TRBV3-1/TRBV3-2|TRBJ1-2
CASSQDRTGRGNDYTF
TGTGCCAGCAGCCAAGATAGAACGGGCAGGGGGAATGACTACACCTTC
>TRBD2|.|TRBV4-3|TRBJ2-1
CASSQAPQRDGNEQFF
TGCGCCAGCAGCCAAGCCCCACAGCGGGACGGCAATGAGCAGTTCTTC
>.|many|TRBV6-5|TRBJ2-2
CASSWTGYTGELFF
TGTGCCAGCAGCTGGACGGGGTACACCGGGGAGCTGTTTTTT
>TRBD1|.|TRBV19|TRBJ1-1
CASSFRTGDTEAFF
TGTGCCAGTAGTTTCCGGACAGGGGACACTGAAGCTTTCTTT
>.|.|TRBV4-2|TRBJ2-1
CASSQEPTIFNEQFF
TGTGCCAGCAGCCAAGAGCCAACTATCTTCAATGAGCAGTTCTTC
>TRBD1|once|TRBV5-8|TRBJ2-7
CASSQGVWYEQYF
TGTGCCAGCAGCCAGGGGGTGTGGTACGAGCAGTACTTC
>TRBD2|.|TRBV7-9|TRBJ2-7
CASSTQHGLAVTYEQYF
TGTGCCAGCAGCACCCAACACGGACTAGCGGTTACCTACGAGCAGTACTTC
>.|.|TRBV9|TRBJ2-7
CASSVSSISAEQYF
TGTGCCAGCAGCGTCTCTAGTATCTCCGCCGAGCAGTACTTC
>.|.|TRBV29-1|TRBJ2-3
CSVHRSGGLLTDTQYF
TGCAGCGTCCACCGATCAGGCGGACTCCTCACAGATACGCAGTATTTT
>.|few|TRBV7-9|TRBJ2-1
CATRRSHFSGGHNEQFF
TGTGCCACCCGTCGATCCCACTTTAGCGGAGGACACAATGAGCAGTTCTTC
>.|.|TRBV9|TRBJ2-7
CASSGGPPGASYEQYF
TGTGCCAGCAGCGGAGGACCCCCAGGGGCCTCCTACGAGCAGTACTTC
>TRBD2|few|TRBV6-2/TRBV6-3|TRBJ2-1
CASSYFLAGAYYNEQFF
TGTGCCAGCAGTTACTTTCTAGCGGGGGCATACTACAATGAGCAGTTCTTC
>TRBD1|.|TRBV7-9|TRBJ2-1
CASSLAWDRENNEQFF
TGTGCCAGCAGCTTAGCTTGGGACAGGGAGAACAATGAGCAGTTCTTC
>TRBD2|.|TRBV28|TRBJ2-1
CASSGLAGVVQFF
TGTGCCAGCAGTGGACTAGCGGGAGTTGTCCAGTTCTTC
>.|few|TRBV5-4|TRBJ2-1
CASSREGRSYNEQFF
TGTGCCAGCAGCCGAGAGGGTAGGTCCTACAATGAGCAGTTCTTC
>TRBD1|.|TRBV6-5|TRBJ1-2
CASRDRGLGYTF
TGTGCCAGCAGGGACAGGGGGCTCGGCTACACCTTC
>.|.|TRBV9|TRBJ2-3
CASSVVGQRSTDTQYF
TGTGCCAGCAGCGTAGTAGGACAGAGAAGCACAGATACGCAGTATTTT